These T cell receptor beta chains were read from a single sample in a study of T cell repertoires in cytomegalovirus infection. A single record per CDR3 protein comes from TCRdb applying MiXCR to the reads. Among just over 150,000 distinct CDR3 sequences, about a quarter were seen once, and the ten largest hold approximately 11%. Sequencing used PBMCs. The source of these receptors is a human donor in good health (CMV status not recorded). Some clones in this sample may be carry-over from other donors' samples. The CDR3 runs from the conserved cysteine through the conserved F or W. The D gene is left open where the match is weak. Expanded clones get a size class; other rows say once, few or many, or leave the size out.

TRBJ2-6 - medium-sized TRBV12-3/TRBV12-4 CASSQGVGANVLTF TGTGCCAGCAGCCAAGGGGTCGGGGCCAACGTCCTGACTTTC
TRBJ2-5 - - TRBV10-3 CAISEPRGAYQETQYF TGTGCCATCAGTGAGCCTCGGGGGGCCTACCAAGAGACCCAGTACTTC
TRBJ2-3 TRBD2 many TRBV7-2 CASSLAGRTDTQYF TGTGCCAGCAGCTTAGCCGGGAGGACAGATACGCAGTATTTT
TRBJ1-4 TRBD1 few TRBV2 CASRQGASEEKLFF TGTGCCAGCAGGCAGGGGGCGAGTGAAGAAAAACTGTTTTTT
TRBJ2-3 TRBD2 - TRBV28 CASSFQTSPSTDTQYF TGTGCCAGCAGTTTCCAGACTAGCCCTAGCACAGATACGCAGTATTTT
TRBJ2-2 - many TRBV7-3 CASSLGGQGPYTGELFF TGTGCCAGCAGCTTAGGGGGCCAGGGCCCTTACACCGGGGAGCTGTTTTTT
TRBJ2-7 TRBD1 few TRBV20-1 CSAYQQGYEQYF TGCAGTGCCTATCAACAGGGGTACGAGCAGTACTTC
TRBJ2-7 - few TRBV27 CASSRAVSYEQYF TGTGCCAGCAGCCGAGCGGTTTCCTACGAGCAGTACTTC
TRBJ2-2 TRBD1 - TRBV11-3 CASSLDRWDRGYTGELFF TGTGCCAGCAGCTTAGATCGATGGGACAGGGGCTACACCGGGGAGCTGTTTTTT
TRBJ2-3 TRBD2 few TRBV3-1 CASSPNPVGLAGALSTGAQYF TGTGCCAGCAGCCCCAACCCCGTGGGGCTAGCGGGGGCATTATCCACTGGTGCGCAGTATTTT
TRBJ2-1 - - TRBV19 CASSIAQDDDEQFF TGTGCCAGTAGTATAGCTCAAGACGACGATGAGCAGTTCTTC
TRBJ1-2 TRBD1 - TRBV28 CASRVTGQANYGYTF TGTGCCAGCAGGGTCACGGGACAGGCTAACTATGGCTACACCTTC
TRBJ1-2 - - TRBV11-2 CASSFVRTDGYTF TGTGCCAGCAGCTTTGTTCGGACAGATGGCTACACCTTC
TRBJ2-5 TRBD2 few TRBV18 CASSPPTSGTPWTQYF TGTGCCAGCTCACCACCGACTAGCGGGACGCCGTGGACCCAGTACTTC